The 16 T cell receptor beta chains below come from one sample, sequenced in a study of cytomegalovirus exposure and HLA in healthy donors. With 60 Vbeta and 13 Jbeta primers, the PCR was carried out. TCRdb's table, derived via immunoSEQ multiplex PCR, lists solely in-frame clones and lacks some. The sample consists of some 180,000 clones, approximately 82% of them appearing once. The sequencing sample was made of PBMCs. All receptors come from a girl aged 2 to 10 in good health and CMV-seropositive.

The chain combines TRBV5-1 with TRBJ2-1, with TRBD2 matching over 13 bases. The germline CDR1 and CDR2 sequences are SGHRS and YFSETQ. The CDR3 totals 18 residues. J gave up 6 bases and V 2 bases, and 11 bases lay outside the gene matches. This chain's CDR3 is CASSLGLAGDSLGNEQFF. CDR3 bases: TGCGCCAGCAGCTTAGGACTAGCGGGGGACTCTCTGGGCAATGAGCAGTTCTTC.

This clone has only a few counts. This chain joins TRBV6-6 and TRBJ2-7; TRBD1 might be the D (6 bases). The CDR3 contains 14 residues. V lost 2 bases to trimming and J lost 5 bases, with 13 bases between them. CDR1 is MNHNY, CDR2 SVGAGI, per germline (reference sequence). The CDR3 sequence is CASSYPRTDHEQYF. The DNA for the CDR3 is TGTGCCAGCAGTTACCCTAGGACAGATCACGAGCAGTACTTC.

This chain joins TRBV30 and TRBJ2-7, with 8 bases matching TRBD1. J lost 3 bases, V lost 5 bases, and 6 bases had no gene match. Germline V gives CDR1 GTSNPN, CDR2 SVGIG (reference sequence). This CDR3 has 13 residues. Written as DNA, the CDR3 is TGTGCCTGGCGGGGACAGGCGGACTACGAGCAGTACTTC. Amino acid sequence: CAWRGQADYEQYF.

The CDR3 spells CASSFLSEGATEQYF. The CDR3 nucleotides are TGTGCCAGCAGCTTTCTTAGTGAGGGAGCAACGGAGCAGTACTTC. The V and J genes are TRBV11-3 and TRBJ2-7, with D perhaps TRBD2 (5 bases). The V end was cut by 3 bases, the J end by 7 bases, with 19 bases between. Germline values: CDR1 SGHNT, CDR2 YENEEA. CDR3 length: 15 amino acids.

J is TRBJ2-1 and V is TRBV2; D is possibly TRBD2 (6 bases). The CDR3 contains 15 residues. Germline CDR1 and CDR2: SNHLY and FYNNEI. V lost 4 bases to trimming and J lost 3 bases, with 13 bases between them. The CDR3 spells CASSVLASVYNEQFF. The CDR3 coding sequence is TGTGCCAGCAGTGTACTAGCCTCGGTCTACAATGAGCAGTTCTTC.

In DNA form, the CDR3 reads TGTGCCAGCAGTGAATCCGGCAGGGGAGGCAATCAGCCCCAGCATTTT. Translating gives CASSESGRGGNQPQHF. The V call is TRBV25-1, the J call TRBJ1-5, with a possible D match to TRBD1 (6 bases). The V gene lost 1 base and the J gene lost 2 bases, with 12 bases spanning the gap. Germline CDR1 is MGHDK and CDR2 is SYGVNS. This CDR3 contains 16 residues.

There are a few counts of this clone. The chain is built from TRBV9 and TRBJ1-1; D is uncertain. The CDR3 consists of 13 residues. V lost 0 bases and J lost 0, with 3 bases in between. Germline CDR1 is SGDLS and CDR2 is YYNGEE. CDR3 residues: CASSVDLNTEAFF. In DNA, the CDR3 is TGTGCCAGCAGCGTAGACTTGAACACTGAAGCTTTCTTT.

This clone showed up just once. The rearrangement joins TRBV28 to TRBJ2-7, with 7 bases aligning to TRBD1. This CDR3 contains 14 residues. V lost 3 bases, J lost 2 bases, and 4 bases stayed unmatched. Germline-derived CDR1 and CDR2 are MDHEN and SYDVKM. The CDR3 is CASSFSGQTYEQYF. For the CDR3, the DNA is TGTGCCAGCAGTTTCTCGGGACAGACCTACGAGCAGTACTTC. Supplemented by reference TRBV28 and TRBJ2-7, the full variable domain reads DVKVTQSSRYLVKRTGEKVFLECVQDMDHENMFWYRQDPGLGLRLIYFSYDVKMKEKGDIPEGYSVSREKKERFSLILESASTNQTSMYLCASSFSGQTYEQYFGPGTRLTVT.

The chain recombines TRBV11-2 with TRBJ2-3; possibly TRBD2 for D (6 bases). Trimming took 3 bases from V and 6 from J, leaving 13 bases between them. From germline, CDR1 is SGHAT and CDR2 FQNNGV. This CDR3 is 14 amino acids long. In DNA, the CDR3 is TGTGCCAGCAGCTTTTCTGCGGGGACGGATACGCAGTATTTT. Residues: CASSFSAGTDTQYF.

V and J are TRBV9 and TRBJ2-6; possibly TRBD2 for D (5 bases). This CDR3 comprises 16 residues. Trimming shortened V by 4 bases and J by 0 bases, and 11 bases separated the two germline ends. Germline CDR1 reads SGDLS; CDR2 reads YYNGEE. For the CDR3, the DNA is TGTGCCAGCAGCCCAACTAGAGGCTCTGGGGCCAACGTCCTGACTTTC. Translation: CASSPTRGSGANVLTF. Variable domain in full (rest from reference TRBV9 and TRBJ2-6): DSGVTQTPKHLITATGQRVTLRCSPRSGDLSVYWYQQSLDQGLQFLIQYYNGEERAKGNILERFSAQQFPDLHSELNLSSLELGDSALYFCASSPTRGSGANVLTFGAGSRLTVL.

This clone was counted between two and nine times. The CDR3 is CASSYSVSPADYEQYF. In DNA, the CDR3 is TGTGCCAGCAGTTACTCGGTGTCCCCCGCGGACTACGAGCAGTACTTC. The chain has TRBV6-5 and TRBJ2-7; D unclear. V was clipped by 0 bases and J by 3 bases, with 15 bases between them. This CDR3 contains 16 residues. CDR1 MNHEY and CDR2 SVGAGI come from the germline V gene.

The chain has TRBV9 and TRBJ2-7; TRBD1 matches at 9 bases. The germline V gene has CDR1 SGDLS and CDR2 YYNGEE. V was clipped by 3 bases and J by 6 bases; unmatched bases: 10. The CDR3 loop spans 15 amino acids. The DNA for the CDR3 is TGTGCCAGCAGCGCGTCCGGGACAGGGCCAGGCGAGCAGTACTTC. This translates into CASSASGTGPGEQYF.

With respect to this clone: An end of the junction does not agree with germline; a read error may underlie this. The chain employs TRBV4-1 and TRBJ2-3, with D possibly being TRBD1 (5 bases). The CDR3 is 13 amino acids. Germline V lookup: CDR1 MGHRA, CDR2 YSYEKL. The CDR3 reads CASGQDFLGAQYF. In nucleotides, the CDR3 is TGCGCCAGCGGCCAAGATTTCCTAGGGGCGCAGTATTTT.

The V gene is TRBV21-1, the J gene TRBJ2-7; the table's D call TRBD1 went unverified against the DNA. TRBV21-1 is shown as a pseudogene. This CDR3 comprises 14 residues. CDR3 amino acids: CASRGRTEFYEQYF. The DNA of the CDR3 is TGTGCCAGCAGAGGACGGACAGAGTTCTACGAGCAGTACTTC.

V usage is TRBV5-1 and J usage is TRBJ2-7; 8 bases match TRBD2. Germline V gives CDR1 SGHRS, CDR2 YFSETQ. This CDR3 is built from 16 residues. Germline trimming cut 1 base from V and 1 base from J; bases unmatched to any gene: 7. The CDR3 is CASSLLGGGQSYEQYF. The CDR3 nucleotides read TGCGCCAGCAGCTTGCTGGGCGGGGGGCAGTCCTACGAGCAGTACTTC.

DNA for the CDR3: TGTGCCAGCAGCGTAAAAGGGGTCCACGAGCAGTACTTC. Translating gives CASSVKGVHEQYF. The genes are TRBV9 and TRBJ2-7; possibly TRBD1 for D (5 bases). This CDR3 has 13 amino acids. CDR1 is SGDLS, CDR2 YYNGEE, per germline. V was pared by 1 base and J by 5 bases, with 10 bases between.